This T cell receptor beta chain stems from a study of regulatory T cells in long-lasting Graves disease. Looking at the study overall: Duration of antithyroid drug therapy among newly diagnosed Graves' patients was under 3 months. Points from the study as a whole: Persistent disease preferred TRBV28, TRBJ1-2 and TRBJ2-5; new disease, TRBV20-1 and TRBJ2-1. Possibly, accuracy suffered from the small sample size.

This clonotype was recorded at least ten times. Its target is unknown. The CDR3 is 15 residues long. The ends were cut back, 4 bases at V and 0 bases at J, with 14 bases in the middle. CDR1 and CDR2 (germline): SQVTM, ANQGSEA. Construction of TCR beta libraries relied on iRepertoire HTBI primers and on Arm-PCR targeting CDR3 regions. TCRdb recomputed calls from the multiplex PCR reads with MiXCR, one row per CDR3 protein. This table has just over 600,000 distinct CDR3 sequences, approximately 15% appearing once. The time point here: newly diagnosed GD, antithyroid drugs for less than 3 months. There was RNA extracted from PBMCs, and the TCR library was made from it. The data were also submitted as part of a second study, on T cells in Graves' hyperthyroidism and ophthalmopathy. That report adds: Ophthalmopathy cases were set apart from stable hyperthyroidism by a 13 V-J model.

The clonotype was recovered from a young woman with Graves disease. This chain uses TRBV29-1 with TRBJ2-3; D possibly corresponds to TRBD2 (6 bases). The sequencing used peripheral blood mononuclear cells (PBMCs), collected at new diagnosis, from a patient treated with antithyroid drugs. The CDR3 sequence: CSVAIRGASTDTQYF. CDR3 in DNA: TGCAGCGTTGCCATCCGCGGGGCTAGCACAGATACGCAGTATTTT.